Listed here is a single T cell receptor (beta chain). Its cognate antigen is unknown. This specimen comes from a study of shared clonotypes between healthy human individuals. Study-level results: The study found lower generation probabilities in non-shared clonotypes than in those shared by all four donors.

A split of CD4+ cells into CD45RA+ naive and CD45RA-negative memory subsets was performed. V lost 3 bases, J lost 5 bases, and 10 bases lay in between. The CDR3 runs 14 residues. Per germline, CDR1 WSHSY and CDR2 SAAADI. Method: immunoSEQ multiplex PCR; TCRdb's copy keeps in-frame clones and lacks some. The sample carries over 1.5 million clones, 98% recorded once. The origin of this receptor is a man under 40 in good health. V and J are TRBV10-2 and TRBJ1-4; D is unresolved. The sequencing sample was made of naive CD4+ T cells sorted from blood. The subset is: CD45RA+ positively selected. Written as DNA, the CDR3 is TGCGCCAGCAGTGACCCGCTTCGCAATGAAAAACTGTTTTTT. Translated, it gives CASSDPLRNEKLFF.